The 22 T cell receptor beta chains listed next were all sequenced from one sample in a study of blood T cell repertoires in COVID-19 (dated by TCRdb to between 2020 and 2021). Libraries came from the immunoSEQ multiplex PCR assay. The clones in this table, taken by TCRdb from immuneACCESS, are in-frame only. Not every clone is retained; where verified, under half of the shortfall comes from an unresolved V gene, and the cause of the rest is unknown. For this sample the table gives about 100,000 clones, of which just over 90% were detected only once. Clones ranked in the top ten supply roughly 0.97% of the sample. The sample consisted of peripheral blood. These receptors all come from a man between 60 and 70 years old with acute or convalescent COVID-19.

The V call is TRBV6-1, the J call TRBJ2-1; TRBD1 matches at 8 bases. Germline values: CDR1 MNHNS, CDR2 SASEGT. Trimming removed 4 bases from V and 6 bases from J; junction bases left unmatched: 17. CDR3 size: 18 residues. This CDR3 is CASSGTGWSLGLFNEQFF. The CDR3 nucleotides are TGTGCCAGCAGTGGGACAGGGTGGTCCCTGGGGCTATTCAATGAGCAGTTCTTC.

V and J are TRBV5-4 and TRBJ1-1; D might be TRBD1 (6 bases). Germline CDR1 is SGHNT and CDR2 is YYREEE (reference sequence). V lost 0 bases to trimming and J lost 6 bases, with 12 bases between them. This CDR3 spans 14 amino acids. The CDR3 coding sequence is TGTGCCAGCAGCTTGGAACCTGGGACATCTGAAGCTTTCTTT. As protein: CASSLEPGTSEAFF. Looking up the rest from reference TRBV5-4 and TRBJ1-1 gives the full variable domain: ETGVTQSPTHLIKTRGQQVTLRCSSQSGHNTVSWYQQALGQGPQFIFQYYREEENGRGNFPPRFSGLQFPNYSSELNVNALELDDSALYLCASSLEPGTSEAFFGQGTRLTVV.

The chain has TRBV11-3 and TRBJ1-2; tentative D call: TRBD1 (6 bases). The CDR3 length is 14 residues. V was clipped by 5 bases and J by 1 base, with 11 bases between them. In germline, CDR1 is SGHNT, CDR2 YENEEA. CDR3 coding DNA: TGTGCCAGCAGCCGAGGACAGCTTAACTATGGCTACACCTTC. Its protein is CASSRGQLNYGYTF.

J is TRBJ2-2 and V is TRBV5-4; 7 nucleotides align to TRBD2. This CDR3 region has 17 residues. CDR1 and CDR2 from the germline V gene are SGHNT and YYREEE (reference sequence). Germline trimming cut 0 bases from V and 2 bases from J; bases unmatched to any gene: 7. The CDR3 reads CASSLGLAEKNTGELFF. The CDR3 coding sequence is TGTGCCAGCAGCTTGGGACTAGCAGAAAAAAACACCGGGGAGCTGTTTTTT.

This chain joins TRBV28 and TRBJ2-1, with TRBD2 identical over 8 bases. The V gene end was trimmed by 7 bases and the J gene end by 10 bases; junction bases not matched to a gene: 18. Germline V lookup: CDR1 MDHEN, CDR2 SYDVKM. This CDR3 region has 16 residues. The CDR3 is CASIRAWGLVEREQFF. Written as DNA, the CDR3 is TGTGCCAGCATTAGGGCCTGGGGACTAGTCGAACGCGAGCAGTTCTTC.

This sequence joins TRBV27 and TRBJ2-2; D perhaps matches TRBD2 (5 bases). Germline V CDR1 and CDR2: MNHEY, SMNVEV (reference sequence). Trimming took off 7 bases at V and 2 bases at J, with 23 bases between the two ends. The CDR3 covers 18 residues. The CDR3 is CASTPRSGFNVNTGELFF. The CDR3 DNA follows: TGTGCCAGCACCCCCCGGTCGGGGTTCAACGTCAACACCGGGGAGCTGTTTTTT.

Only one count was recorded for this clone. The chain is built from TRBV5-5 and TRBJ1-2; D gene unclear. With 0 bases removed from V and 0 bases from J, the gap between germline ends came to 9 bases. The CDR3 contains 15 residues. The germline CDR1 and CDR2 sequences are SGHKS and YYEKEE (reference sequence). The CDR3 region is CASSLVQTTNYGYTF. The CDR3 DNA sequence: TGTGCCAGCAGCTTGGTTCAGACTACTAACTATGGCTACACCTTC.

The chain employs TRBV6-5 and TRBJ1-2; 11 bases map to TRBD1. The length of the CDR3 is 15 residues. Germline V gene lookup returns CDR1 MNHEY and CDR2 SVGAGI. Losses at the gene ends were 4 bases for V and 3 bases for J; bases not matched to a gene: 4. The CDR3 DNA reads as TGTGCCAGCAGTTCCGGACAGGGGGCTCACTATGGCTACACCTTC. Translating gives CASSSGQGAHYGYTF.

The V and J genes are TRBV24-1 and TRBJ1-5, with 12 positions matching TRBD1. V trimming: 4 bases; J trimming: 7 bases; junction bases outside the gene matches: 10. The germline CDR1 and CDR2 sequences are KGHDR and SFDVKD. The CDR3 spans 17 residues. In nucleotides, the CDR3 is TGTGCCACCAGTGAGTCCGGGACAGGGGGCTTAGGGCAGCCCCAGCATTTT. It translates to CATSESGTGGLGQPQHF.

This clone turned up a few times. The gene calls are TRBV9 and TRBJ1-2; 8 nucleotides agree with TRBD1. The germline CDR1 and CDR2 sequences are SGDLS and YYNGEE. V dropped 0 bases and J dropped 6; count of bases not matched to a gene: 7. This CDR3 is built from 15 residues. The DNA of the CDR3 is TGTGCCAGCAGCGTAGACCCCAGGGGGCGCGATGGCTACACCTTC. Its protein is CASSVDPRGRDGYTF. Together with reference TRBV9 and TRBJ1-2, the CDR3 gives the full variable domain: DSGVTQTPKHLITATGQRVTLRCSPRSGDLSVYWYQQSLDQGLQFLIQYYNGEERAKGNILERFSAQQFPDLHSELNLSSLELGDSALYFCASSVDPRGRDGYTFGSGTRLTVV.

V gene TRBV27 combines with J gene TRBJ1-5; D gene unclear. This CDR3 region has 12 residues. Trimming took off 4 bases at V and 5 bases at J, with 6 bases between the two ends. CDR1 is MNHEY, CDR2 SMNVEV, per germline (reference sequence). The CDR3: CASSSSYQPQHF. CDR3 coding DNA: TGTGCCAGCAGTTCCTCTTATCAGCCCCAGCATTTT.

DNA for the CDR3: TGTGCCAGCAGCTTAGAGGGTCCTGGGGCCAACGTCCTGACTTTC. Encoded protein: CASSLEGPGANVLTF. The chain couples TRBV7-3 to TRBJ2-6, with D perhaps TRBD2 (5 bases). Deletions cut 2 bases from V and 2 bases from J, with 7 bases between. The CDR3 is made up of 15 amino acids. CDR1 is SGHTA, CDR2 FQGTGA, per germline.

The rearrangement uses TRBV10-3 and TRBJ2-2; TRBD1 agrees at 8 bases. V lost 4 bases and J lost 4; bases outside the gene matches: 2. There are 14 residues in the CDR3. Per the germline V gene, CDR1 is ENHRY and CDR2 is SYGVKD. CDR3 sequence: CAISGDRGTGELFF. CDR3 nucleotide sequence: TGTGCCATCAGTGGTGACAGGGGCACCGGGGAGCTGTTTTTT.

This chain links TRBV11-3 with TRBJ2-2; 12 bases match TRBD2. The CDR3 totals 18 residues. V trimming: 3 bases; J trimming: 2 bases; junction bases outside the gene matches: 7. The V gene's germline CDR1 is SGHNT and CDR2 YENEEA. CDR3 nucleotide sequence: TGTGCCAGCAGCTTCTCTAGCGGGAGGGCTTCTAACACCGGGGAGCTGTTTTTT. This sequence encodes CASSFSSGRASNTGELFF.

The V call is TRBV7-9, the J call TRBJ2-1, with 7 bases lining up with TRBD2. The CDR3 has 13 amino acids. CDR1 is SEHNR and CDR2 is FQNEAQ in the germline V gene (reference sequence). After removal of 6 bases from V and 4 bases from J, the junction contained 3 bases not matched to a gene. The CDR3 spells CASRPGGYNEQFF. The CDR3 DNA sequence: TGTGCCAGCAGGCCCGGGGGGTACAATGAGCAGTTCTTC.

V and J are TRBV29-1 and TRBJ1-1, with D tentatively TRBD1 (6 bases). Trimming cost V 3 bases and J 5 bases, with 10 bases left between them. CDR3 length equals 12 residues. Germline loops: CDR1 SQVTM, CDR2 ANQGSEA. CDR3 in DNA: TGCAGCGTTGAGGGCAGGGGAACTGAAGCTTTCTTT. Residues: CSVEGRGTEAFF.

The CDR3 sequence: CASGTSGYNEQFF. The CDR3 DNA reads TGTGCTAGTGGTACTAGCGGTTACAATGAGCAGTTCTTC. This chain uses TRBV12-5 with TRBJ2-1; 8 bases align to TRBD2. The CDR3 loop spans 13 amino acids. Trimming took 5 bases from V and 4 from J; bases not matched to a gene: 1. Germline V gene sequence: CDR1 LGHNT, CDR2 FRNRAP.

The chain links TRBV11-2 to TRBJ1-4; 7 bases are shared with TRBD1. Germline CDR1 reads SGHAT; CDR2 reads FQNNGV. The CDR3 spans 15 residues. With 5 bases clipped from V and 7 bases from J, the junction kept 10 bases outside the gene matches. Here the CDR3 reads CASSLIQTGIEKLFF. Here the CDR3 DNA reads TGTGCCAGCAGCCTAATACAGACAGGGATTGAAAAACTGTTTTTT. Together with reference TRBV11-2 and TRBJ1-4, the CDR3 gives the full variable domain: EAGVAQSPRYKIIEKRQSVAFWCNPISGHATLYWYQQILGQGPKLLIQFQNNGVVDDSQLPKDRFSAERLKGVDSTLKIQPAKLEDSAVYLCASSLIQTGIEKLFFGSGTQLSVL.

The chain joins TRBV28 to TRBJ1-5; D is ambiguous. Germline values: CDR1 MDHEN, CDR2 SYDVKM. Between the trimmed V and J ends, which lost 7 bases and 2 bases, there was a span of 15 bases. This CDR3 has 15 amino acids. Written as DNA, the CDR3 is TGTGCCAGCACCTTACAATGGGGAGGCAATCAGCCCCAGCATTTT. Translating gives CASTLQWGGNQPQHF.

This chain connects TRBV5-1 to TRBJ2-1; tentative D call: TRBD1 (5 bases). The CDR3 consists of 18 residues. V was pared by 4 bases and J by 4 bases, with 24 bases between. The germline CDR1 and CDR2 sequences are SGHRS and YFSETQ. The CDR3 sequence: CASSRTLQGPKTYNEQFF. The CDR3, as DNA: TGCGCCAGCAGCCGTACCCTGCAGGGTCCGAAGACTTACAATGAGCAGTTCTTC.

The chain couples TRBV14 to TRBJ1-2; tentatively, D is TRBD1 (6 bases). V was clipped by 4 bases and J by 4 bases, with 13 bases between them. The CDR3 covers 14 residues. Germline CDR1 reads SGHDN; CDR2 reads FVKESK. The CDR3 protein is CASSPAGQAYGYTF. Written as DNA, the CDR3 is TGTGCCAGCAGCCCAGCGGGACAAGCCTATGGCTACACCTTC.

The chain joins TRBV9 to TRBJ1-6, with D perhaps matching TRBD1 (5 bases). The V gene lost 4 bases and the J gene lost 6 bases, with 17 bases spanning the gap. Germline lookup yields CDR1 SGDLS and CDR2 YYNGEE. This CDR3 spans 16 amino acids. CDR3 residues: CASSPVGGGFNSPLHF. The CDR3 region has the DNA TGTGCCAGCAGCCCAGTGGGGGGGGGTTTTAATTCACCCCTCCACTTT.